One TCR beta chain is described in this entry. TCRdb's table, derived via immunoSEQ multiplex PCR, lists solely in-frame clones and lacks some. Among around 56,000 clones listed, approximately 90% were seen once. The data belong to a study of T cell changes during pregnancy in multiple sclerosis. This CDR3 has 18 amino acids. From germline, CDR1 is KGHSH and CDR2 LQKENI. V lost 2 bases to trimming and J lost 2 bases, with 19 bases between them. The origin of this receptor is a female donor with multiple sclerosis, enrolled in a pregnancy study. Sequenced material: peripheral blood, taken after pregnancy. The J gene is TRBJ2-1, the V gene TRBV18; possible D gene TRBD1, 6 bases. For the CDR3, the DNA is TGTGCCAGCTCACCAATGCTGGGTAGGCAGGGGACCTACAATGAGCAGTTCTTC. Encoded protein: CASSPMLGRQGTYNEQFF.